The next 16 T cell receptor beta chains were all read from a single sample in a study of blood T cell repertoires in COVID-19. Data came from immunoSEQ multiplex PCR; TCRdb stores just in-frame clones and leaves some out. This sample carries 90,000 to 130,000 clones, less than 75% of them seen once, and the ten largest clones take 1.5% to 2%. The specimen was peripheral blood. These receptors all stem from a woman in her forties with acute or convalescent COVID-19.

The chain recombines TRBV11-2 with TRBJ2-5; 10 bases match TRBD1. The CDR3 is made up of 15 amino acids. Germline values: CDR1 SGHAT, CDR2 FQNNGV. The V gene end was trimmed by 1 base and the J gene end by 5 bases; junction bases not matched to a gene: 4. CDR3 in amino acids: CASSLAPGQGETQYF. The CDR3 nucleotides are TGTGCCAGCAGCTTAGCGCCGGGACAGGGGGAGACCCAGTACTTC. The full variable domain, with the rest looked up from reference TRBV11-2 and TRBJ2-5, is EAGVAQSPRYKIIEKRQSVAFWCNPISGHATLYWYQQILGQGPKLLIQFQNNGVVDDSQLPKDRFSAERLKGVDSTLKIQPAKLEDSAVYLCASSLAPGQGETQYFGPGTRLLVL.

This chain joins TRBV11-2 and TRBJ2-7; 8 positions match TRBD1. The V gene's germline CDR1 is SGHAT and CDR2 FQNNGV. The length of the CDR3 is 15 residues. V shed 5 bases and J 6 bases; nucleotides not matched to a gene: 12. The CDR3 loop reads CASSPSPGGAGEQYF. The CDR3 region has the DNA TGTGCCAGCAGCCCAAGTCCAGGGGGCGCGGGCGAGCAGTACTTC.

V and J are TRBV5-6 and TRBJ1-1; D gene unclear. V lost 5 bases to trimming and J lost 3 bases, with 5 bases between them. Germline-derived CDR1 and CDR2 are SGHDT and YYEEEE. The CDR3 sequence is 11 residues long. The chain's CDR3 is CASSSYTEAFF. In DNA form, the CDR3 reads TGTGCCAGCAGTTCATACACTGAAGCTTTCTTT.

The DNA of the CDR3 is TGTGCCAGCAGCTCCGGGACAAATGGCTACACCTTC. Protein product: CASSSGTNGYTF. The chain combines TRBV5-6 with TRBJ1-2; TRBD1 might be the D (6 bases). Trimming removed 3 bases from V and 6 bases from J, with 9 bases in between. The CDR3 is made up of 12 amino acids. Germline assignment: CDR1 SGHDT and CDR2 YYEEEE.

The CDR3 nucleotides are TGTGCCAGCAGTGAAGCGGCCCACAGAGACTATGGCTACACCTTC. Translating it yields CASSEAAHRDYGYTF. V and J are TRBV6-1 and TRBJ1-2; D not resolved. V was clipped by 0 bases and J by 3 bases, with 11 bases between them. The CDR3 loop spans 15 amino acids. Germline-derived CDR1 and CDR2 are MNHNS and SASEGT.

As to this clone: A clone one base away is much larger, so this may be a read error. Other nucleotide sequences from this sample produce the same CDR3. The chain couples TRBV18 to TRBJ1-1; weak D call: TRBD1 (5 bases). Per germline, CDR1 KGHSH and CDR2 LQKENI. Trimming cost V 3 bases and J 1 base, with 6 bases left between them. The CDR3 contains 13 residues. DNA for the CDR3: TGTGCCAGCTCACCCCAGGGGAACACTGAAGCTTTCTTT. Protein product: CASSPQGNTEAFF.

The chain is built from TRBV7-2 and TRBJ2-2; 7 bases are a match to TRBD2. The CDR3 spans 15 residues. The germline CDR1 and CDR2 sequences are SGHTA and FQGNSA. Trimming removed 1 base from V and 5 bases from J; junction bases left unmatched: 4. The CDR3 here is CASSLVRGGTGELFF. The CDR3 DNA follows: TGTGCCAGCAGCTTAGTGCGGGGAGGGACCGGGGAGCTGTTTTTT.

The chain has TRBV6-2 or TRBV6-3 and TRBJ2-7; no clear D. V gave up 5 bases and J gave up 3 bases, with 8 bases separating them. The V gene's germline CDR1 is MNHEY and CDR2 SVGEGT. This CDR3 has 12 residues. CDR3 coding DNA: TGTGCCAGCAGTCCCCCCCTCTACGAGCAGTACTTC. It is translated as CASSPPLYEQYF.

V and J are TRBV30 and TRBJ2-7; weak D call: TRBD1 (6 bases). CDR3 length equals 13 residues. Germline CDR1 reads GTSNPN; CDR2 reads SVGIG (reference sequence). The ends were cut back, 5 bases at V and 8 bases at J, with 19 bases in the middle. The CDR3 DNA is TGTGCCTGGTACCTACCCGACAGGATAAAGCAGTACTTC. Translating it yields CAWYLPDRIKQYF.

The chain is built from TRBV7-9 and TRBJ2-2, with D unresolved. There are 12 residues in the CDR3. Trimming removed 0 bases at V and 10 bases at J, with 6 bases between. CDR1 is SEHNR and CDR2 is FQNEAQ in the germline V gene (reference sequence). CDR3 coding DNA: TGTGCCAGCAGCTTAGCCGAGGAGGAGCTGTTTTTT. This encodes CASSLAEEELFF.

The chain couples TRBV30 to TRBJ1-4; no definite D call. The CDR3 covers 16 residues. Trimming removed 1 base at V and 3 bases at J, with 15 bases between. Germline CDR1 reads GTSNPN; CDR2 reads SVGIG (reference sequence). DNA for the CDR3: TGTGCCTGGAGTGAGCCCGTACGGGGAGCTAATGAAAAACTGTTTTTT. Translating it yields CAWSEPVRGANEKLFF.

This rearrangement joins TRBV19 to TRBJ2-7, with D perhaps matching TRBD1 (6 bases). The germline V gene encodes CDR1 LNHDA and CDR2 SQIVND (reference sequence). The CDR3 consists of 15 residues. V gave up 8 bases and J gave up 2 bases, with 19 bases separating them. The CDR3, as DNA: TGTGCCAGTGCAGGCGGACAGATTTTACCCTACGAGCAGTACTTC. It specifies CASAGGQILPYEQYF.

This chain uses TRBV6-2 or TRBV6-3 with TRBJ1-1; D is perhaps TRBD1 (6 bases). The CDR3 loop spans 15 amino acids. V lost 2 bases and J lost 1, with 11 bases in between. Germline V CDR1 and CDR2: MNHEY, SVGEGT. CDR3 DNA: TGTGCCAGCAGTTACGGCACGACAGGGAACACTGAAGCTTTCTTT. Its protein is CASSYGTTGNTEAFF.

This clone was seen many times. The gene calls are TRBV30 and TRBJ1-1; D not certain. The V and J ends lost 3 bases and 0 bases respectively, with 11 bases between them. The CDR3 sequence is 14 residues long. The germline CDR1 and CDR2 sequences are GTSNPN and SVGIG (reference sequence). The CDR3 loop reads CAWRSLPMNTEAFF. In DNA, the CDR3 is TGTGCCTGGAGGAGCCTACCAATGAACACTGAAGCTTTCTTT. The entire variable domain, with the rest obtained from reference TRBV30 and TRBJ1-1, is as follows: SQTIHQWPATLVQPVGSPLSLECTVEGTSNPNLYWYRQAAGRGLQLLFYSVGIGQISSEVPQNLSASRPQDRQFILSSKKLLLSDSGFYLCAWRSLPMNTEAFFGQGTRLTVV.

The V gene is TRBV19, the J gene TRBJ2-6, with D tentatively TRBD1 (6 bases). V was cut by 7 bases and J by 1 base, with 17 bases left in between. Germline values: CDR1 LNHDA, CDR2 SQIVND (reference sequence). The CDR3 extends over 17 amino acids. CDR3 coding DNA: TGTGCCAGTACCGGAAGTCTAGGGGGTTCTGGGGCCAACGTCCTGACTTTC. Translation: CASTGSLGGSGANVLTF. Full variable domain (missing parts from reference TRBV19 and TRBJ2-6): DGGITQSPKYLFRKEGQNVTLSCEQNLNHDAMYWYRQDPGQGLRLIYYSQIVNDFQKGDIAEGYSVSREKKESFPLTVTSAQKNPTAFYLCASTGSLGGSGANVLTFGAGSRLTVL.

The genes are TRBV30 and TRBJ1-3; no definite D call. V dropped 2 bases and J dropped 2 bases, with 13 bases sitting between them. The CDR3 has 15 amino acids. Germline loops: CDR1 GTSNPN, CDR2 SVGIG (reference sequence). CDR3 residues: CAWSTPGRAGNTIYF. CDR3 nucleotides: TGTGCCTGGAGTACCCCCGGGAGGGCTGGAAACACCATATATTTT.